These 26 T cell receptor beta chains originate from one sample sequenced in a study of regulatory T cells in long-lasting Graves disease. Library construction for TCR beta used iRepertoire HTBI primers and Arm-PCR of CDR3 regions. TCRdb ran MiXCR on the multiplex PCR reads and lists one entry per CDR3 protein. The table has approximately 390,000 distinct CDR3 sequences, roughly 16% seen once; the top ten hold around 21%. Time point: newly diagnosed GD, antithyroid drugs for less than 3 months. TCR sequences were obtained from RNA taken from PBMCs. These same data were also listed under a study on T cells in Graves' hyperthyroidism and ophthalmopathy.

This sample comprised peripheral blood mononuclear cells (PBMCs), obtained at new diagnosis, from a patient treated with antithyroid drugs. These receptors came from a woman aged 18-35 years with Graves disease.

This clonotype was seen more than once but under ten times. The V and J genes are TRBV12-5 and TRBJ1-2; TRBD1 is a possible D gene (5 bases). Germline CDR1 reads LGHNT; CDR2 reads FRNRAP. V shed 2 bases and J shed 3 bases, with 13 bases lying between them. The CDR3 extends over 15 amino acids. The CDR3 DNA follows: TGTGCTAGTGGTTTGAGCTCGGCAGGGTACTATGGCTACACCTTC. Its protein product is CASGLSSAGYYGYTF.

This clonotype came up many times. CDR3 sequence reads: CASSGTGTGRYHYGYTF. As DNA, the CDR3 is TGTGCCAGCAGTGGAACCGGGACAGGCCGCTACCACTATGGCTACACCTTC. The chain joins TRBV2 to TRBJ1-2; TRBD1 matches at 8 bases. V lost 4 bases and J lost 3; bases outside the gene matches: 13. The CDR3 is 17 residues long. CDR1 SNHLY and CDR2 FYNNEI come from the germline V gene.

The chain recombines TRBV12-3 or TRBV12-4 with TRBJ1-2; D may be TRBD1 (5 bases). Trimming removed 4 bases at V and 4 bases at J, with 16 bases between. The CDR3 sequence is 15 residues long. The CDR3 DNA sequence: TGTGCCAGCAGTTCCCCCCCCGGGGCGGCCTATGGCTACACCTTC. Translating it yields CASSSPPGAAYGYTF.

The rearrangement uses TRBV12-3 or TRBV12-4 and TRBJ1-2; D might be TRBD1 (6 bases). This CDR3 has 14 amino acids. Trimming left V 6 bases short and J 6 bases short, with 17 bases between. CDR3 nucleotide sequence: TGTGCCAGCAGGAAGACAGGTCGCGGGGATGGCTACACCTTC. It encodes CASRKTGRGDGYTF.

This clonotype was detected ten times or more. The V call is TRBV6-2 or TRBV6-3, the J call TRBJ1-1; 8 bases are shared with TRBD1. With 4 bases clipped from V and 10 bases from J, the junction kept 5 bases outside the gene matches. The CDR3 loop spans 12 amino acids. Germline CDR1 is MNHEY and CDR2 is SVGEGT. For the CDR3, the DNA is TGTGCCAGCAGTTCAGGGGGCAGTGTAGCTTTCTTT. Protein sequence: CASSSGGSVAFF.

The table lists this clonotype with many counts. The chain links TRBV6-1 to TRBJ2-2; 7 bases agree with TRBD1. The CDR3 loop spans 14 amino acids. The V gene end was trimmed by 8 bases and the J gene end by 1 base; junction bases not matched to a gene: 4. In germline, CDR1 is MNHNS, CDR2 SASEGT. The CDR3 nucleotides are TGTGCCAGCCGGGGACAGTGGAACACCGGGGAGCTGTTTTTT. Protein: CASRGQWNTGELFF.

This clonotype was counted at least ten times. The V gene is TRBV11-2, the J gene TRBJ1-6, with D unresolved. V shed 1 base and J shed 14 bases, with 9 bases lying between them. CDR1 and CDR2 (germline): SGHAT, FQNNGV. The CDR3 extends over 12 amino acids. The CDR3 protein is CASSLGGVSLHF. The DNA for the CDR3 is TGTGCCAGCAGCTTAGGTGGAGTGTCCCTCCACTTT. The full variable domain, its missing parts supplied by reference TRBV11-2 and TRBJ1-6, is EAGVAQSPRYKIIEKRQSVAFWCNPISGHATLYWYQQILGQGPKLLIQFQNNGVVDDSQLPKDRFSAERLKGVDSTLKIQPAKLEDSAVYLCASSLGGVSLHFGNGTRLTVT.

V and J are TRBV6-5 and TRBJ2-7, with 8 bases that match TRBD2. Trimming took 2 bases from V and 9 from J; bases not matched to a gene: 18. CDR3 length equals 17 residues. Germline loops: CDR1 MNHEY, CDR2 SVGAGI. CDR3 residues: CASSYILGEREILGQYF. As DNA, the CDR3 is TGTGCCAGCAGTTACATCTTGGGGGAGCGGGAGATTTTAGGGCAGTACTTC.

This clonotype was observed at least ten times. The V gene is TRBV7-9, the J gene TRBJ2-1; D is ambiguous. Germline CDR1 reads SEHNR; CDR2 reads FQNEAQ (reference sequence). V dropped 0 bases and J dropped 10 bases, with 10 bases sitting between them. The length of the CDR3 is 13 residues. CDR3 sequence (DNA): TGTGCCAGCAGCTTAGCGCATAGCAGCGAGCAGTTCTTC. Its protein is CASSLAHSSEQFF.

J is TRBJ2-7 and V is TRBV5-6, with D perhaps TRBD1 (6 bases). Per germline, CDR1 SGHDT and CDR2 YYEEEE. Trimming took 0 bases from V and 3 from J, leaving 10 bases between them. The CDR3 is 14 amino acids. The CDR3 region is CASSLGQELYEQYF. Here the CDR3 DNA reads TGTGCCAGCAGCTTGGGACAGGAACTCTACGAGCAGTACTTC. Variable domain in full (rest from reference TRBV5-6 and TRBJ2-7): DAGVTQSPTHLIKTRGQQVTLRCSPKSGHDTVSWYQQALGQGPQFIFQYYEEEERQRGNFPDRFSGHQFPNYSSELNVNALLLGDSALYLCASSLGQELYEQYFGPGTRLTVT.

This clonotype has ten or more counts. The genes are TRBV7-8 and TRBJ1-2; 9 bases agree with TRBD1. J was trimmed by 6 bases and V by 2 bases; bases with no gene match: 13. CDR3 length equals 17 residues. Per the germline V gene, CDR1 is SGHVS and CDR2 is FQNEAQ. For the CDR3, the DNA is TGTGCCAGCAGCTTACACCCACAGGGGGCCGGAGTTGATGGCTACACCTTC. It yields the protein CASSLHPQGAGVDGYTF.

This clonotype was observed many times. The rearrangement joins TRBV20-1 to TRBJ2-3; 12 nucleotides align to TRBD2. This CDR3 region has 14 residues. CDR1 and CDR2 (germline): DFQATT, SNEGSKA (reference sequence). V was clipped by 6 bases and J by 6 bases; unmatched bases: 7. CDR3 amino acids: CSALLAGGPDTQYF. The CDR3 bases are TGCAGTGCCCTCCTAGCGGGGGGGCCTGATACGCAGTATTTT.

The table lists this clonotype with a count of one. The chain links TRBV11-2 to TRBJ2-1; 8 positions agree with TRBD1. Germline V CDR1 and CDR2: SGHAT, FQNNGV. CDR3 size: 14 residues. Trimming removed 2 bases from V and 6 bases from J; junction bases left unmatched: 3. In DNA form, the CDR3 reads TGTGCCAGCAGCTTACAGGGGGCCGCCAATGAGCAGTTCTTC. This gives the protein CASSLQGAANEQFF.

This clonotype was picked up many times. The gene calls are TRBV3-1 and TRBJ2-2, with D tentatively TRBD1 (7 bases). Germline lookup yields CDR1 LGHDT and CDR2 YNNKEL (reference sequence). V was trimmed by 3 bases and J by 2 bases, leaving 13 bases between them. The CDR3 has 16 amino acids. The CDR3 loop reads CASSQGQGGNTGELFF. CDR3 in DNA: TGTGCCAGCAGCCAGGGGCAGGGGGGTAACACCGGGGAGCTGTTTTTT.

V and J are TRBV2 and TRBJ2-1; 9 positions agree with TRBD1. This CDR3 spans 15 amino acids. The germline V gene has CDR1 SNHLY and CDR2 FYNNEI. The V segment lost 6 bases and the J segment 5 bases; nucleotides outside the gene matches: 8. The CDR3 sequence: CASRSRQGEDNEQFF. The CDR3 DNA sequence: TGTGCCAGCAGATCAAGACAGGGGGAAGACAATGAGCAGTTCTTC.

In this sample, this clonotype turned up many times. The chain is built from TRBV10-3 and TRBJ2-7, with D maybe TRBD1 (5 bases). The germline V and J ends were trimmed by 10 bases and 1 base, with 14 bases remaining between them. CDR1 and CDR2 (germline): ENHRY, SYGVKD. The CDR3 totals 13 residues. CDR3 sequence: CATGKQDSYEQYF. CDR3 in DNA: TGTGCCACCGGAAAACAGGATTCCTACGAGCAGTACTTC.

As to this clonotype: Since a far larger clone is one base different, this is likely a read error. V is TRBV2 and J is TRBJ2-4, with 9 bases matching TRBD2. The J call is in doubt because the DNA end fits TRBJ2-7 better. Germline V lookup: CDR1 SNHLY, CDR2 FYNNEI. The length of the CDR3 is 18 residues. CDR3 DNA sequence: TGTGTCAGCAGTCCCACCGGGCCTAGCGGGGTTCGAGCCTACGAGCAGTACTTC. This sequence encodes CVSSPTGPSGVRAYEQYF.

This clonotype was counted many times. This chain links TRBV5-6 with TRBJ2-7; 7 nucleotides match TRBD1. Trimming cost V 3 bases and J 2 bases; bases outside gene matches: 8. The germline CDR1 and CDR2 sequences are SGHDT and YYEEEE. The CDR3 length is 15 residues. As DNA, the CDR3 is TGTGCCAGCAGCTACGGGACAGCGCGAACCTACGAGCAGTACTTC. It encodes CASSYGTARTYEQYF.

This clonotype occurred many times. The J gene is TRBJ1-1, the V gene TRBV30; tentatively, D is TRBD1 (6 bases). The CDR3 has 15 residues. Per germline, CDR1 GTSNPN and CDR2 SVGIG (reference sequence). The V end was cut by 2 bases, the J end by 4 bases, with 17 bases between. CDR3: CAWSTRGRYGTEAFF. In nucleotides, the CDR3 is TGTGCCTGGAGTACCAGGGGACGGTATGGCACTGAAGCTTTCTTT.

The table lists this clonotype with many counts. The V and J genes are TRBV2 and TRBJ2-4, with D possibly being TRBD2 (5 bases). In germline, CDR1 is SNHLY, CDR2 FYNNEI. V was cut by 6 bases and J by 13 bases, with 13 bases left in between. The CDR3 covers 11 residues. In nucleotides, the CDR3 is TGTGCCAGCAGCCTCCGGGATTTACAGTACTTC. Amino acid sequence: CASSLRDLQYF.

This clonotype was counted at least ten times. The gene calls are TRBV7-9 and TRBJ2-5, with 8 bases matching TRBD1. CDR3 size: 13 residues. Germline trimming cut 5 bases from V and 4 bases from J; bases unmatched to any gene: 3. Germline-derived CDR1 and CDR2 are SEHNR and FQNEAQ (reference sequence). CDR3: CASSPGTGETQYF. CDR3 sequence (DNA): TGTGCCAGCAGCCCGGGGACAGGAGAGACCCAGTACTTC. The variable domain in full, with the rest retrieved from reference TRBV7-9 and TRBJ2-5, is DTGVSQNPRHKITKRGQNVTFRCDPISEHNRLYWYRQTLGQGPEFLTYFQNEAQLEKSRLLSDRFSAERPKGSFSTLEIQRTEQGDSAMYLCASSPGTGETQYFGPGTRLLVL.

This clonotype occurred many times. The genes are TRBV30 and TRBJ2-3; TRBD1 is a possible D gene (6 bases). V dropped 0 bases and J dropped 0 bases, with 10 bases sitting between them. The CDR3 totals 15 residues. The V gene's germline CDR1 is GTSNPN and CDR2 SVGIG (reference sequence). The CDR3 reads CAWSVGQLSTDTQYF. CDR3 DNA sequence: TGTGCCTGGAGTGTCGGACAGTTAAGCACAGATACGCAGTATTTT.

V usage is TRBV20-1 and J usage is TRBJ2-1; 10 nucleotides line up with TRBD2. V dropped 4 bases and J dropped 4; count of bases not matched to a gene: 4. This CDR3 is built from 14 residues. Looked up from germline, CDR1 is DFQATT and CDR2 is SNEGSKA (reference sequence). The CDR3 sequence is CSATAGGPYNEQFF. As DNA, the CDR3 is TGCAGTGCTACAGCGGGAGGGCCGTACAATGAGCAGTTCTTC.

V usage is TRBV6-1 and J usage is TRBJ1-5; D is ambiguous. The germline CDR1 and CDR2 sequences are MNHNS and SASEGT. The V end lost 7 bases, the J end lost 6 bases, and 19 bases lay between the germline ends. The CDR3 covers 15 residues. CDR3 sequence: CASNFPTSLSQPQHF. DNA of the CDR3: TGTGCCAGCAACTTCCCCACTTCCCTTTCTCAGCCCCAGCATTTT.

This clonotype was detected ten times or more. The chain is built from TRBV5-1 and TRBJ1-2, with 9 bases fitting TRBD1. The J segment lost 7 bases and the V segment lost 6 bases, leaving 10 bases of the junction unmatched. Germline assignment: CDR1 SGHRS and CDR2 YFSETQ. This CDR3 comprises 14 residues. Written as DNA, the CDR3 is TGCGCCAGCACCCCGGACAGGGGACGTTCTGGCTACACCTTC. Protein sequence: CASTPDRGRSGYTF. Full variable domain (rest looked up from reference TRBV5-1 and TRBJ1-2): KAGVTQTPRYLIKTRGQQVTLSCSPISGHRSVSWYQQTPGQGLQFLFEYFSETQRNKGNFPGRFSGRQFSNSRSEMNVSTLELGDSALYLCASTPDRGRSGYTFGSGTRLTVV.

This clonotype was observed at least ten times. The rearrangement links TRBV28 to TRBJ1-1; a possible D gene is TRBD1 (5 bases). CDR3 size: 12 residues. Deletions cut 7 bases from V and 6 bases from J, with 12 bases between. Germline CDR1 and CDR2: MDHEN and SYDVKM. The CDR3 loop reads CASTITGSEAFF. The CDR3, as DNA: TGTGCCAGCACCATAACAGGTTCTGAAGCTTTCTTT.